This T cell receptor (beta chain) was found in a study of T cell repertoires in cytomegalovirus infection (dated by TCRdb to about 2019). About the study as a whole: Peptide stimulations targeted recently identified HLA-C-restricted CMV epitopes, whose presentation resists viral immunomodulation, together with well-studied HLA-B-restricted epitopes. Donor HLA type was relevant to the analysis, as public TCR beta signatures indicated carriage of CMV infection together with the matching HLA type.

Instrument used: Illumina HiSeq 1500. TCRdb handled the public reads itself, with Q25 trimming in fastp and clone calling in MiXCR, and kept productive beta chains. Rows with one shared CDR3 protein collapse into an entry with the most common genes and DNA. This sample comprises hundreds of thousands of distinct CDR3 sequences, around a third of them detected only once. The top ten clones comprise around 12% of the sample. What this sample's treatment or condition label stands for: in vitro stimulation with specific CMV peptide epitopes to enrich CMV-specific T cells. This clonotype was observed many times. Its antigen has not been determined. The input lacks base qualities; no much larger clone sits a single base away. V is reduced by 1 base and J by 6 bases, leaving a spacing of 4 bases between them. Inclusive of the bounding cysteine and phenylalanine, the CDR3 is 12 residues long. The only DNA kept is the CDR3, 36 bases in frame from the first base. The germline V gene encodes CDR1 SGHVS and CDR2 FQNEAQ.

On the study overall, not on this receptor specifically: The ex vivo response was dominated by HLA-C-restricted CMV-specific TCR beta clonotypes, and the single most frequent clonotype in two of eight donors was supplied by these HLA-C-restricted clonotypes. In both this cohort and an independent cohort of approximately 350 donors, the cumulative frequency of public TCR beta family members distinguished carriers of CMV infection plus the relevant HLA type.

This chain joins TRBV7-8 to TRBJ2-1; no confident D gene assignment can be made. This TCR derives from a human donor in good health (CMV status not recorded). Some clones in this sample may be carry-over from other donors' samples. Sequences were derived from cultured CD8+ T cells from PBMCs, sampled from culture after CMV antigen stimulation. The CDR3 is CASSLEVNEQFF. In nucleotide form, the sequence is TGTGCCAGCAGCTTAGAAGTCAATGAGCAGTTCTTC.